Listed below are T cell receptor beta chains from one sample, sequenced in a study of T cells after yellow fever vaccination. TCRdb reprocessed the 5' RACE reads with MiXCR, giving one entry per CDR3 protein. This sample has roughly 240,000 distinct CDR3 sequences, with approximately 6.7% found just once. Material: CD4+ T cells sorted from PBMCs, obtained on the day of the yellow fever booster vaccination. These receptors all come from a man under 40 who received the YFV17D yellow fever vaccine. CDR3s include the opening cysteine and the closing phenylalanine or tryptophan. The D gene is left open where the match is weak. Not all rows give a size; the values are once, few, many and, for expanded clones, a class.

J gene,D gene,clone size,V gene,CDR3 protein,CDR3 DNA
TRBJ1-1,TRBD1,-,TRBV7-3,CASSGGTAGEAFF,TGTGCCAGCAGCGGGGGGACAGCGGGTGAAGCTTTCTTT
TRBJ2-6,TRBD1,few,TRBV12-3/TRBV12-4,CASRYTGAGANVLTF,TGTGCCAGCAGATATACAGGGGCTGGGGCCAACGTCCTGACTTTC
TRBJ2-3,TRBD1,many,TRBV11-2,CASSLGTGASTDTQYF,TGTGCCAGCAGCTTAGGGACAGGGGCTAGCACAGATACGCAGTATTTT
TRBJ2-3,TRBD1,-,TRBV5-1,CASSPDRVGDTQYF,TGCGCCAGCAGCCCGGACAGGGTTGGAGATACGCAGTATTTT
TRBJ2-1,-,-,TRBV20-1,CSAKTGINEQFF,TGCAGTGCCAAAACTGGAATCAATGAGCAGTTCTTC
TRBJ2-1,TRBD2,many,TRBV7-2,CASSLATALASGYNEQFF,TGTGCCAGCAGCTTAGCCACGGCTCTAGCTAGCGGATACAATGAGCAGTTCTTC
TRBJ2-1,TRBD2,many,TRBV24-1,CATRGLAGNNEQFF,TGTGCCACCAGGGGACTAGCGGGGAACAATGAGCAGTTCTTC
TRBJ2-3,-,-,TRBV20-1,CSAHLPGTDTQYF,TGCAGTGCCCACCTCCCGGGCACAGATACGCAGTATTTT
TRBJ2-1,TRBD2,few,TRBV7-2,CASNIAGGYNEQFF,TGTGCCAGCAACATAGCGGGAGGCTACAATGAGCAGTTCTTC
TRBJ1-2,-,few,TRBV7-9,CASTTVANYGYTF,TGTGCCAGCACCACTGTGGCTAACTATGGCTACACCTTC
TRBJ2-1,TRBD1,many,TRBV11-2,CASRGTGTSYNEQFF,TGTGCCAGCAGAGGGACAGGGACGTCTTACAATGAGCAGTTCTTC
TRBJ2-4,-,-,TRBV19,CASSINAALAKNIQYF,TGTGCCAGTAGTATTAATGCTGCCTTAGCCAAAAACATTCAGTACTTC
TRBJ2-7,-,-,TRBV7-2,CASSSLVGGRYEQYF,TGTGCCAGCAGCTCCCTTGTCGGCGGAAGATACGAGCAGTACTTC
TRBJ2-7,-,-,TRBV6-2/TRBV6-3,CASSYYGTTYEQYF,TGTGCCAGCAGTTATTACGGGACGACCTACGAGCAGTACTTC
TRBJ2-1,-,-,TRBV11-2,CASSLPGASSYNEQFF,TGTGCCAGCAGCTTACCAGGGGCGAGCTCCTACAATGAGCAGTTCTTC
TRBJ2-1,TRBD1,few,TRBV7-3,CASSLRWGQGNNEQFF,TGTGCCAGCAGCTTAAGATGGGGACAGGGTAACAATGAGCAGTTCTTC
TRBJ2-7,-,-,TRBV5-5,CASSLEPGPYEQYF,TGTGCCAGCAGCTTGGAACCAGGGCCCTACGAGCAGTACTTC
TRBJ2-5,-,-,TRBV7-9,CASSSLLWAQYF,TGTGCCAGCAGCTCCCTCCTGTGGGCCCAGTACTTC
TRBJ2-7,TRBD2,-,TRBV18,CASSRPGTTYEQYF,TGTGCCAGCTCGCGTCCCGGGACTACCTACGAGCAGTACTTC
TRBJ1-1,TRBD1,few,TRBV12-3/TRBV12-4,CASRRTGQGTEAFF,TGTGCCAGCAGGCGGACAGGCCAGGGCACTGAAGCTTTCTTT
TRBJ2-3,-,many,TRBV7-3,CASSFTPGRRSTDTQYF,TGTGCCAGCAGCTTCACTCCAGGACGGCGTAGCACAGATACGCAGTATTTT
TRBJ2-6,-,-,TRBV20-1,CSARDMTSGANVLTF,TGCAGTGCTAGAGATATGACCTCTGGGGCCAACGTCCTGACTTTC
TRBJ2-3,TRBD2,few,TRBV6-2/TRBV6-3,CASSSIAGGPNTQYF,TGTGCCAGCAGCTCAATAGCGGGAGGGCCAAATACGCAGTATTTT
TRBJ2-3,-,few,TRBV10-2,CASSDEGSTDTQYF,TGCGCCAGCAGTGATGAGGGGAGCACAGATACGCAGTATTTT
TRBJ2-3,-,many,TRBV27,CASSWGGITDTQYF,TGTGCCAGCAGTTGGGGCGGGATCACAGATACGCAGTATTTT
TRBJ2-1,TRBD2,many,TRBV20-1,CSARLLSGSVYNEQFF,TGCAGTGCTAGACTCCTTAGCGGGAGTGTTTACAATGAGCAGTTCTTC
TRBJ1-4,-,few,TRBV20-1,CSAQGGTSNEKLFF,TGCAGTGCCCAGGGCGGGACAAGCAACGAAAAACTGTTTTTT
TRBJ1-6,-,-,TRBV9,CASSPKVAGPSPLHF,TGTGCCAGCAGCCCAAAGGTTGCAGGCCCTTCACCCCTCCACTTT
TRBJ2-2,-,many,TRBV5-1,CASSIGTENTGELFF,TGCGCCAGCAGCATAGGGACGGAGAACACCGGGGAGCTGTTTTTT
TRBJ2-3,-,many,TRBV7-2,CASSLPATDTQYF,TGTGCCAGCAGCCTGCCGGCCACAGATACGCAGTATTTT
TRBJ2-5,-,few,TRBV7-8,CASSLAQRASQETQYF,TGTGCCAGCAGCTTAGCGCAGCGGGCGAGCCAAGAGACCCAGTACTTC
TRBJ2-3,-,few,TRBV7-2,CASSLIGVPDTQYF,TGTGCCAGCAGCTTAATTGGGGTGCCAGATACGCAGTATTTT
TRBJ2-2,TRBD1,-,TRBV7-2,CASSLGPDRAGELFF,TGTGCCAGCAGCTTAGGACCTGACAGGGCCGGGGAGCTGTTTTTT
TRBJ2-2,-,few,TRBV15,CATSRDVTTGELFF,TGTGCCACCAGCAGAGATGTAACCACCGGGGAGCTGTTTTTT
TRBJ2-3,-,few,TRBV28,CASSLEVEGLNTQYF,TGTGCCAGCAGTTTGGAGGTGGAGGGTCTCAATACGCAGTATTTT
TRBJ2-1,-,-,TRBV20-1,CSAREGTGFNEQFF,TGCAGTGCTAGAGAGGGTACAGGGTTCAATGAGCAGTTCTTC
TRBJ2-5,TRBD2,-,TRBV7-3,CASSPRPSGGGGTQYF,TGTGCCAGCAGCCCGCGCCCTAGCGGGGGGGGAGGAACCCAGTACTTC
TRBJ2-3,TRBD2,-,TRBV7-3,CVSSLPSGRGADTQYF,TGTGTCAGCAGCTTACCTTCAGGCCGGGGGGCAGATACGCAGTATTTT
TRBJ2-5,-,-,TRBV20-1,CSAGGDALQETQYF,TGCAGTGCTGGGGGCGACGCGCTCCAAGAGACCCAGTACTTC
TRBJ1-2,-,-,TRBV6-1,CASKRGTQGGGYTF,TGTGCCAGCAAGAGGGGAACGCAGGGAGGTGGCTACACCTTC
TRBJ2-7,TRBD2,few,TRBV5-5,CASSDGRAEEQYF,TGTGCCAGCAGCGACGGGAGGGCCGAGGAGCAGTACTTC
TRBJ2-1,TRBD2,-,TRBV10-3,CAISGRAGRESTDEQFF,TGTGCCATCAGTGGACGAGCCGGGCGGGAGTCAACCGATGAGCAGTTCTTC
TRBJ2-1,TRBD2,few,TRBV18,CASSRRRELRESYNEQFF,TGTGCCAGCTCCCGAAGGCGGGAGCTTCGGGAATCCTACAATGAGCAGTTCTTC
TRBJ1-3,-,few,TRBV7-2,CASSLGPGRAGNTIYF,TGTGCCAGCAGCTTAGGGCCGGGGCGGGCTGGAAACACCATATATTTT
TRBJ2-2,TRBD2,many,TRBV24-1,CATSDGTSGPNTGELFF,TGTGCCACCAGTGATGGGACTAGCGGACCGAACACCGGGGAGCTGTTTTTT
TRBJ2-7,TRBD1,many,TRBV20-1,CSARPLETGTYEQYF,TGCAGTGCTCGCCCCCTTGAGACAGGGACGTACGAGCAGTACTTC
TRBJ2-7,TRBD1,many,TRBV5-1,CASSRTGTGGYEQYF,TGCGCCAGCAGCCGCACCGGGACAGGGGGCTACGAGCAGTACTTC
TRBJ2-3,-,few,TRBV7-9,CASGDLADTQYF,TGTGCCAGCGGAGACCTTGCAGATACGCAGTATTTT
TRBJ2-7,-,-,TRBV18,CASSPQGASGVQYF,TGTGCCAGCTCACCCCAGGGCGCGTCCGGGGTGCAGTACTTC
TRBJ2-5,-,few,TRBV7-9,CASRPGLAQVVETQYF,TGTGCCAGCAGGCCCGGACTGGCCCAGGTCGTAGAGACCCAGTACTTC
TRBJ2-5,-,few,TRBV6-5,CASSSWEAQETQYF,TGTGCCAGCAGTTCTTGGGAGGCCCAAGAGACCCAGTACTTC
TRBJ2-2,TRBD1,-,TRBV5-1,CASRQGQPNTGELFF,TGCGCCAGCAGACAGGGACAGCCGAACACCGGGGAGCTGTTTTTT
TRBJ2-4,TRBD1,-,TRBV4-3,CASSLDRGIQYF,TGCGCCAGCAGCCTAGACAGGGGCATTCAGTACTTC
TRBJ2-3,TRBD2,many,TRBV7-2,CASSLEQLAGSLDTQYF,TGTGCCAGCAGCTTAGAGCAACTAGCGGGATCTTTGGATACGCAGTATTTT
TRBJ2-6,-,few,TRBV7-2,CASSLNVQISGANVLTF,TGTGCCAGCAGCTTAAACGTCCAGATCTCTGGGGCCAACGTCCTGACTTTC
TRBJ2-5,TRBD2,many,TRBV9,CASSTSQRGETQYF,TGTGCCAGCAGCACCTCCCAGCGGGGAGAGACCCAGTACTTC
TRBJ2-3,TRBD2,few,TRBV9,CASSVLAGVRTDTQYF,TGTGCCAGCAGCGTACTAGCGGGGGTCCGCACAGATACGCAGTATTTT
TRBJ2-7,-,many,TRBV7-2,CASSFGLSRSSYEQYF,TGTGCCAGCAGCTTCGGCCTGTCCAGGAGCTCCTACGAGCAGTACTTC